Following are 14 T cell receptor beta chains from one sample sequenced in a study of blood T cell repertoires in COVID-19. Assay used: immunoSEQ multiplex PCR; TCRdb lists only in-frame clones, some missing. Of 310,000 or so clones listed, 90% to 95% are singletons. Specimen: peripheral blood. All receptors come from a woman aged 25 to 39 with COVID-19, enrolled during active disease.

This clone was observed a single time. V usage is TRBV27 and J usage is TRBJ1-5; 9 positions agree with TRBD1. The CDR3 is made up of 16 amino acids. Germline V gene data show CDR1 as MNHEY and CDR2 as SMNVEV (reference sequence). V was clipped by 5 bases and J by 2 bases; unmatched bases: 7. CDR3 coding DNA: TGTGCCAGCAGTCCAGTCGGGACAGGGCGCAATCAGCCCCAGCATTTT. It codes for CASSPVGTGRNQPQHF.

This rearrangement joins TRBV6-5 to TRBJ1-4, with D hard to call. Germline loops: CDR1 MNHEY, CDR2 SVGAGI. CDR3 size: 14 residues. The V end lost 6 bases, the J end lost 0 bases, and 8 bases lay between the germline ends. The CDR3 loop reads CASRPSATNEKLFF. For the CDR3, the DNA is TGTGCCAGCAGGCCTAGTGCAACTAATGAAAAACTGTTTTTT.

V is TRBV14 and J is TRBJ2-5, with TRBD2 as a possible D gene (5 bases). The CDR3 contains 15 residues. Germline V lookup: CDR1 SGHDN, CDR2 FVKESK. Trimming took 5 bases from V and 9 from J, leaving 22 bases between them. For the CDR3, the DNA is TGTGCCAGCAGCTACGGACTCAAACCCCTTAAGTCCCAGTACTTC. Residues: CASSYGLKPLKSQYF.

V usage is TRBV28 and J usage is TRBJ1-5, with TRBD1 identical over 7 bases. Germline loops: CDR1 MDHEN, CDR2 SYDVKM. V shed 7 bases, J shed 6 bases, and the junction held 6 bases outside the gene matches. The CDR3 loop spans 13 amino acids. The CDR3 DNA sequence: TGTGCCAGCAAAGGACAGGTTGGTCAGCCCCAGCATTTT. As protein: CASKGQVGQPQHF.

V gene TRBV2 combines with J gene TRBJ1-4, with D unclear. Germline lookup yields CDR1 SNHLY and CDR2 FYNNEI. The CDR3 is 16 amino acids. Trimming took off 2 bases at V and 5 bases at J, with 15 bases between the two ends. CDR3 sequence reads: CASSEIGGFPNEKLFF. In nucleotides, the CDR3 is TGTGCCAGCAGTGAAATCGGAGGGTTCCCGAATGAAAAACTGTTTTTT. Full variable domain (remainder filled in from reference TRBV2 and TRBJ1-4): EPEVTQTPSHQVTQMGQEVILRCVPISNHLYFYWYRQILGQKVEFLVSFYNNEISEKSEIFDDQFSVERPDGSNFTLKIRSTKLEDSAMYFCASSEIGGFPNEKLFFGSGTQLSVL.

The genes are TRBV27 and TRBJ2-7; 14 nucleotides line up with TRBD2. Germline V gene data show CDR1 as MNHEY and CDR2 as SMNVEV (reference sequence). The CDR3 length is 15 residues. V lost 8 bases, J lost 2 bases, and 5 bases stayed unmatched. This CDR3 reads CASAMGLAGAYEQYF. The CDR3 DNA reads as TGTGCCAGCGCAATGGGACTAGCGGGAGCCTACGAGCAGTACTTC.

The chain combines TRBV7-6 with TRBJ2-6; 8 nucleotides line up with TRBD2. The germline V gene encodes CDR1 SGHVS and CDR2 FNYEAQ. J lost 0 bases, V lost 5 bases, and 12 bases had no gene match. The CDR3 spans 19 residues. The CDR3 loop reads CASSPRTSTTVSGANVLTF. The CDR3 DNA sequence: TGTGCCAGCAGCCCCCGGACTAGCACCACCGTCTCTGGGGCCAACGTCCTGACTTTC. The whole variable domain, filled in from reference TRBV7-6 and TRBJ2-6, reads GAGVSQSPRYKVTKRGQDVALRCDPISGHVSLYWYRQALGQGPEFLTYFNYEAQQDKSGLPNDRFSAERPEGSISTLTIQRTEQRDSAMYRCASSPRTSTTVSGANVLTFGAGSRLTVL.

The chain recombines TRBV5-1 with TRBJ2-7; 11 nucleotides match TRBD2. Germline CDR1 is SGHRS and CDR2 is YFSETQ. The ends lost 3 bases at V and 3 bases at J; junction bases unmatched: 8. This CDR3 is built from 16 residues. Written as DNA, the CDR3 is TGCGCCAGCAGCTGGGGGACTAGCGGACAAGTCTACGAGCAGTACTTC. Translated, it gives CASSWGTSGQVYEQYF. The variable domain in full, with the rest retrieved from reference TRBV5-1 and TRBJ2-7, is KAGVTQTPRYLIKTRGQQVTLSCSPISGHRSVSWYQQTPGQGLQFLFEYFSETQRNKGNFPGRFSGRQFSNSRSEMNVSTLELGDSALYLCASSWGTSGQVYEQYFGPGTRLTVT.

The V call is TRBV6-5, the J call TRBJ2-7, with D possibly matching TRBD2 (5 bases). This CDR3 spans 15 amino acids. Germline V gene data show CDR1 as MNHEY and CDR2 as SVGAGI. Trimming left V 0 bases short and J 6 bases short, with 15 bases between. The CDR3 sequence is CASSYSPNVGSEQYF. The CDR3, as DNA: TGTGCCAGCAGTTACTCTCCGAACGTGGGGAGCGAGCAGTACTTC.

The genes are TRBV27 and TRBJ2-7, with D maybe TRBD1 (5 bases). V was cut by 8 bases and J by 6 bases, with 20 bases left in between. The germline gives CDR1 MNHEY, CDR2 SMNVEV (reference sequence). The CDR3 runs to 14 residues. The CDR3 spells CASRRTSRTSEQYF. The CDR3 DNA follows: TGTGCCAGCCGTCGGACATCCCGAACGAGCGAGCAGTACTTC.

This chain links TRBV7-7 with TRBJ2-2; 7 bases line up with TRBD2. The CDR3 runs to 16 residues. The junction had 12 bases not matched to a gene; V was cut back by 5 bases and J by 6 bases. Germline assignment: CDR1 SSHAT and CDR2 FNYEAQ (reference sequence). CDR3 sequence reads: CASSALGGPGAGELFF. The CDR3 region has the DNA TGTGCCAGCAGCGCCCTGGGAGGGCCGGGGGCCGGGGAGCTGTTTTTT.

The rearrangement uses TRBV18 and TRBJ2-7; 9 bases align to TRBD1. Per germline, CDR1 KGHSH and CDR2 LQKENI. V shed 1 base, J shed 5 bases, and the junction held 6 bases outside the gene matches. The CDR3 has 15 amino acids. In nucleotides, the CDR3 is TGTGCCAGCTCACCACTACGGGGGACAGGGAACGAGCAGTACTTC. It translates to CASSPLRGTGNEQYF.

The chain joins TRBV10-3 to TRBJ1-1; TRBD1 agrees at 8 bases. The CDR3 covers 16 residues. J was trimmed by 7 bases and V by 3 bases; bases with no gene match: 13. CDR1 ENHRY and CDR2 SYGVKD come from the germline V gene. The chain's CDR3 is CAISDGPGTGLGEAFF. The DNA for the CDR3 is TGTGCCATCAGTGACGGCCCTGGGACAGGCTTAGGTGAAGCTTTCTTT.

The chain employs TRBV29-1 and TRBJ2-1; 13 bases are a match to TRBD2. J lost 5 bases, V lost 6 bases, and 7 bases had no gene match. There are 15 residues in the CDR3. Germline V gene data show CDR1 as SQVTM and CDR2 as ANQGSEA. The CDR3 DNA sequence: TGCAGCGTCGCACATGGACTAGCGGGAGACAATGAGCAGTTCTTC. Translated, it gives CSVAHGLAGDNEQFF.